This T cell receptor (beta chain) is drawn from a study of cytomegalovirus exposure and HLA in healthy donors. The study's findings and limits: Confirmation in vitro established that a few CMV-associated chains were specific for CMV antigens.

The PCR ran on 60 Vbeta and 13 Jbeta primers. The data were produced by immunoSEQ multiplex PCR, yet TCRdb's version contains in-frame clones alone and is incomplete. The sample has approximately 170,000 clones; 80% are singletons. V dropped 1 base and J dropped 2 bases, with 14 bases sitting between them. This CDR3 region has 16 residues. Germline loops: CDR1 SEHNR, CDR2 FQNEAQ (reference sequence). This clone has just one count. No antigen is known for it. This TCR derives from a woman in her fifties or sixties in good health and CMV-seropositive. The rearrangement links TRBV7-9 to TRBJ1-1; a possible D gene is TRBD1 (6 bases). Sequences were obtained from PBMCs. CDR3 sequence reads: CASSLEEYRVNTEAFF. CDR3 coding DNA: TGTGCCAGCAGCTTAGAAGAGTACAGGGTTAACACTGAAGCTTTCTTT.